This entry is about one T cell receptor beta chain. Its cognate antigen is unknown. CDR3 length: 16 amino acids. From germline, CDR1 is SGHTA and CDR2 FQGNSA. Trimming removed 6 bases from V and 1 base from J, with 19 bases in between. Generated by immunoSEQ multiplex PCR, the TCRdb table keeps only in-frame clones and is missing some. This repertoire shows roughly 1.5 million clones, 95% to 99% found once; its top ten account for roughly 0.4%. These data originate in a study of shared clonotypes between healthy human individuals. Study-level results: Naive CD4 clonotype sharing across a handful of donors was approximately 5.2%. Clonotype sharing among donors was thought likely to change with sequencing depth.

This chain joins TRBV7-2 and TRBJ2-7; maybe TRBD2 (6 bases). The sequenced sample was naive CD4+ T cells sorted from blood. Stated subset: CD45RA+ positively selected. This TCR was sampled from a young man in good health. The CDR3 loop is CASSTLPGLKSYEQYF. The CDR3 DNA reads as TGTGCCAGCAGTACACTCCCGGGACTTAAGTCCTACGAGCAGTACTTC.